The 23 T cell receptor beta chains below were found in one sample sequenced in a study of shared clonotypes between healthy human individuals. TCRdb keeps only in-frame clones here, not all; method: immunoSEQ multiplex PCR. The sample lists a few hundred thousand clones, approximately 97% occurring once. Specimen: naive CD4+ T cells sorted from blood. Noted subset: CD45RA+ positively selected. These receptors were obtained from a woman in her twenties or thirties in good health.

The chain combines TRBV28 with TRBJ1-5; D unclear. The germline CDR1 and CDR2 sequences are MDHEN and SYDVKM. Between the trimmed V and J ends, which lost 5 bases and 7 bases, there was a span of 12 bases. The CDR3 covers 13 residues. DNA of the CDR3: TGTGCCAGCAGTATTCATTCCGGCCAGCCCCAGCATTTT. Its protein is CASSIHSGQPQHF.

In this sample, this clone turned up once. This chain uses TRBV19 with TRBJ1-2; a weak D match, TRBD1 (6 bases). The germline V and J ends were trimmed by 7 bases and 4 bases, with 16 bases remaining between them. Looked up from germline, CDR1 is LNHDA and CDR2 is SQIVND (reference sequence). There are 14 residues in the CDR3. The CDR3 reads CASTMSRDTYGYTF. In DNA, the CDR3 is TGTGCCAGTACCATGAGTAGGGACACCTATGGCTACACCTTC.

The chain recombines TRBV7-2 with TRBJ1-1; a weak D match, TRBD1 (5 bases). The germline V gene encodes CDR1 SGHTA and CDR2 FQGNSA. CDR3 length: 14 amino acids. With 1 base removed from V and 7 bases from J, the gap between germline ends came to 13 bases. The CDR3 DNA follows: TGTGCCAGCAGCTTAGTCGGGGGAGAAGTTGAAGCTTTCTTT. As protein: CASSLVGGEVEAFF.

CDR3: CAWSVQRLYEQYF. In DNA, the CDR3 is TGTGCCTGGAGTGTACAGCGTCTCTACGAGCAGTACTTC. The chain joins TRBV30 to TRBJ2-7; D unclear. Trimming cost V 0 bases and J 3 bases, with 9 bases left between them. Germline-derived CDR1 and CDR2 are GTSNPN and SVGIG (reference sequence). The CDR3 extends over 13 amino acids.

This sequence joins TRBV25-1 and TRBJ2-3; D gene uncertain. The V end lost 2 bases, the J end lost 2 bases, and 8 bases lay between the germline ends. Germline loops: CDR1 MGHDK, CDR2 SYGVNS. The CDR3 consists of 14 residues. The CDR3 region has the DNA TGTGCCAGCAGTGAACGGTGGGCCACAGATACGCAGTATTTT. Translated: CASSERWATDTQYF.

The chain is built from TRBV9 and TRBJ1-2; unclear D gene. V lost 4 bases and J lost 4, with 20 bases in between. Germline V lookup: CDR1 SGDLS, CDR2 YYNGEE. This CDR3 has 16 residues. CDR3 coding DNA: TGTGCCAGCAGCTCCGGACCCGGGAACCCGGGCTATGGCTACACCTTC. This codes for CASSSGPGNPGYGYTF.

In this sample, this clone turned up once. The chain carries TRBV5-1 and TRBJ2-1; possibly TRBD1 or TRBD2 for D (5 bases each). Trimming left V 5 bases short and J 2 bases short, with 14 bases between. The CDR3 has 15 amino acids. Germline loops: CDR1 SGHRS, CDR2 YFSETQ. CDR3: CASRPEPGPYNEQFF. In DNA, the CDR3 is TGCGCCAGCAGACCCGAACCGGGACCCTACAATGAGCAGTTCTTC.

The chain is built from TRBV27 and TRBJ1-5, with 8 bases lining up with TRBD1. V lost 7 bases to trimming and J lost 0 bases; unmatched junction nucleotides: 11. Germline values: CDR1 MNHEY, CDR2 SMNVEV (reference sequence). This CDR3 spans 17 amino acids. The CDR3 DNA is TGTGCCAGCAAGAACAGGGGGACGTTGGGTAGCAATCAGCCCCAGCATTTT. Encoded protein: CASKNRGTLGSNQPQHF.

CDR3 amino acids: CASSYQGEVGGYTF. CDR3 in DNA: TGCGCCAGCAGCTATCAGGGGGAAGTTGGTGGCTACACCTTC. This chain connects TRBV5-1 to TRBJ1-2; 7 positions agree with TRBD1. The V and J ends lost 3 bases and 7 bases, in that order; junction bases with no gene match: 9. Germline-derived CDR1 and CDR2 are SGHRS and YFSETQ. The CDR3 runs 14 residues. The full variable domain, completed using reference TRBV5-1 and TRBJ1-2, is KAGVTQTPRYLIKTRGQQVTLSCSPISGHRSVSWYQQTPGQGLQFLFEYFSETQRNKGNFPGRFSGRQFSNSRSEMNVSTLELGDSALYLCASSYQGEVGGYTFGSGTRLTVV.

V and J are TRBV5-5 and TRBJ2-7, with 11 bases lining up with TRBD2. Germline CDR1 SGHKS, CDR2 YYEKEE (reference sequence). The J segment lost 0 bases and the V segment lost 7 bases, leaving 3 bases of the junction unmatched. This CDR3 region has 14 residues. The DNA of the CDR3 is TGTGCCAGCGAACTAGCGGGGGTCTCCTACGAGCAGTACTTC. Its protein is CASELAGVSYEQYF.

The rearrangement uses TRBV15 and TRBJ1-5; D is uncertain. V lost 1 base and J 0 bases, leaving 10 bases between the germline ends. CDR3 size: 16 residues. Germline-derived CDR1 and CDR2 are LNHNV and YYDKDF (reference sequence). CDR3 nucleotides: TGTGCCACCAGCAGAGTACCGAGGTTTAGCAATCAGCCCCAGCATTTT. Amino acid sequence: CATSRVPRFSNQPQHF.

The CDR3 bases are TGTGCCAGCAGCTTCCGCGGGGCGACTCAGCCCCAGCATTTT. It is translated as CASSFRGATQPQHF. The gene calls are TRBV5-6 and TRBJ1-5; D is perhaps TRBD1 (5 bases). V was clipped by 2 bases and J by 6 bases, with 12 bases between them. Germline V gene sequence: CDR1 SGHDT, CDR2 YYEEEE. This CDR3 has 14 residues.

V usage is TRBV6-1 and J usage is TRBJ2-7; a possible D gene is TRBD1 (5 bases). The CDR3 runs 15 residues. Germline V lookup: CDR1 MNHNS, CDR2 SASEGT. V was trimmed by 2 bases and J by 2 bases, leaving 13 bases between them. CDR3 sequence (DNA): TGTGCCAGCAGTGAATCCGGTGCAGGGACCTACGAGCAGTACTTC. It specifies CASSESGAGTYEQYF.

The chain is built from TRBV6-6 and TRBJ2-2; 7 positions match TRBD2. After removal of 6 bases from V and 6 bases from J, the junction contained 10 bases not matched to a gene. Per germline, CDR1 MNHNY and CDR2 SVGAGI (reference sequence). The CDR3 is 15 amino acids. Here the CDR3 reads CASSYKRDWAGELFF. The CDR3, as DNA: TGTGCCAGCAGCTACAAGCGGGATTGGGCCGGGGAGCTGTTTTTT.

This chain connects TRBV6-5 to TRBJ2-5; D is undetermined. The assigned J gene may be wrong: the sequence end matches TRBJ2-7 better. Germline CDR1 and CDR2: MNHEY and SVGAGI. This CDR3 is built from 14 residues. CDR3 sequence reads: CASSYERVAYEQYF. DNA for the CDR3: TGTGCCAGCAGTTACGAAAGGGTAGCCTACGAGCAGTACTTC.

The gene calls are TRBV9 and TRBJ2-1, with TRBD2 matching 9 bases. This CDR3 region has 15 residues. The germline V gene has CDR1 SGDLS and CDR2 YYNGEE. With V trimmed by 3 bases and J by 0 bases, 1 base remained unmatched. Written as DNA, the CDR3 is TGTGCCAGCAGCGGTAGCGGGAGCTCCTACAATGAGCAGTTCTTC. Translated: CASSGSGSSYNEQFF.

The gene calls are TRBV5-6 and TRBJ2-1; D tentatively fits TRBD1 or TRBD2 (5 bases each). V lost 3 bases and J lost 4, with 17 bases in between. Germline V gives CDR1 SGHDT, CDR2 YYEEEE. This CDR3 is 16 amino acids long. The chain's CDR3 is CASSYGVGAPYNEQFF. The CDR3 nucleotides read TGTGCCAGCAGCTACGGGGTAGGGGCCCCTTACAATGAGCAGTTCTTC.

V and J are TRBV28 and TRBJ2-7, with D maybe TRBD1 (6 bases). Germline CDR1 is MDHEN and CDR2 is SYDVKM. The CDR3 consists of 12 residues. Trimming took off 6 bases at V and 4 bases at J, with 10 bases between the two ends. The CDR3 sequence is CASSKQGYEQYF. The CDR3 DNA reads TGTGCCAGCAGCAAACAGGGTTACGAGCAGTACTTC.

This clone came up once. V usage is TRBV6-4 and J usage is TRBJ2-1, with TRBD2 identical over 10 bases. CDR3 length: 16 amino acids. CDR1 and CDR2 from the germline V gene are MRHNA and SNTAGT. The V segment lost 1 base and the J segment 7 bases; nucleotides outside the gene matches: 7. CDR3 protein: CASSDWASGSINEQFF. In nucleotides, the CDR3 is TGTGCCAGCAGTGACTGGGCTAGCGGGAGTATTAATGAGCAGTTCTTC.

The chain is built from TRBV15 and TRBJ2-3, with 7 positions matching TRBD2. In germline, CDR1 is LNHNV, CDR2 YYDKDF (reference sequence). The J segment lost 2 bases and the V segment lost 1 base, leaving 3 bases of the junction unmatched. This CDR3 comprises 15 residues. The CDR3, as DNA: TGTGCCACCAGCAGAGGTGCGGGAGTCACAGATACGCAGTATTTT. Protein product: CATSRGAGVTDTQYF. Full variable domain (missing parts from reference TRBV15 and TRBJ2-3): DAMVIQNPRYQVTQFGKPVTLSCSQTLNHNVMYWYQQKSSQAPKLLFHYYDKDFNNEADTPDNFQSRRPNTSFCFLDIRSPGLGDTAMYLCATSRGAGVTDTQYFGPGTRLTVL.

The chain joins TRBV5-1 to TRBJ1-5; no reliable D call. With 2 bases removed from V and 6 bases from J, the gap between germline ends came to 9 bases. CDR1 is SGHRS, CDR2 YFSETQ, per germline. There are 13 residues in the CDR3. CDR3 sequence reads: CASSFEGAQPQHF. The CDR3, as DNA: TGCGCCAGCAGCTTCGAGGGAGCTCAGCCCCAGCATTTT. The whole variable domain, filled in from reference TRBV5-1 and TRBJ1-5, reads KAGVTQTPRYLIKTRGQQVTLSCSPISGHRSVSWYQQTPGQGLQFLFEYFSETQRNKGNFPGRFSGRQFSNSRSEMNVSTLELGDSALYLCASSFEGAQPQHFGDGTRLSIL.

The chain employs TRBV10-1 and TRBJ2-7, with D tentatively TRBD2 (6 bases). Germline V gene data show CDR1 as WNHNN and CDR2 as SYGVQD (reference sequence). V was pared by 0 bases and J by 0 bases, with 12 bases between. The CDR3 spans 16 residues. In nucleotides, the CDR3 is TGCGCCAGCAGTGAGTCACGTAGCGGACTCTCCTACGAGCAGTACTTC. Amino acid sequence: CASSESRSGLSYEQYF.

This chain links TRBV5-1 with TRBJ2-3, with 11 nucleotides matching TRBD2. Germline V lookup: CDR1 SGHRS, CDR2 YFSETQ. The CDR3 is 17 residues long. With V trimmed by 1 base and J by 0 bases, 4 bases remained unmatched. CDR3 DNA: TGCGCCAGCAGCTTGCCCGGGACTAGCGGAAGCACAGATACGCAGTATTTT. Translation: CASSLPGTSGSTDTQYF.